This T cell receptor beta chain originates from a study of PD-1 blockade in classical Hodgkin lymphoma (dated by TCRdb to about 2020). In the study overall: Nivolumab dosing was 3 mg/kg intravenously every 2 weeks, continuing until either disease progression or unacceptable toxicity. To define a peripheral blood immune signature of response to PD-1 blockade in classical Hodgkin lymphoma, the study combined TCR beta sequencing with CyTOF.

This clone was seen just once. Which antigen it targets is not known. Qualities for individual bases were not recorded, and no much larger clone is one base off. What the time point label conveys for this sample: cycle 4 day 1 (C4D1), after more than five weeks of nivolumab. Every trial patient had relapsed following autologous stem cell transplantation, and prior brentuximab vedotin exposure was what differed among cohorts A, B and C. Magnetic negative selection with a Miltenyi CD4+ T cell isolation kit was used to purify CD4+ T cells from thawed PBMCs. The trial cohort was composed of approximately 60 patients with relapsed/refractory classical Hodgkin lymphoma, for whom complete response, partial response or progressive disease was recorded as best overall response. In the multi-cohort phase II CheckMate 205 trial, trial patients received single-agent nivolumab. An independent review committee assessed best overall response by applying the 2007 International Working Group response criteria. Trial PBMCs were collected immediately before nivolumab initiation (C1D1) and during therapy at cycle 2 day 1 and cycle 4 day 1. Peripheral blood was collected in 8 mL Vacutainer Cell Preparation Tubes, from which PBMCs were isolated by centrifugation and then cryopreserved. Purified CD4+ and CD8+ fractions were prepared only for cases with an additional available PBMC sample. Magnetically labelled cells were depleted on LS columns in a quadroMACS separator, and the flow-through was collected as the purified fraction.

The Qiagen DNeasy kit was used to extract genomic DNA from unsorted PBMCs and from the negatively selected CD4+ and CD8+ fractions. Using primers that anneal to V and J segments, immunoSEQ multiplex PCR amplified the TCR beta CDR3 regions. A synthetic immune receptor repertoire was used to minimize amplification bias, and remaining bias was computationally removed after sequencing. The authors' analysis ran thus. Repertoire diversity was quantified as the Shannon entropy index using custom Python scripts. Unsorted, CD4+ and CD8+ repertoires were analyzed separately, except in combined analyses where CD4+ and CD8+ sequences were merged in silico. Clonal expansion was defined as a frequency increase of at least 2-fold after treatment compared with C1D1, and clones undetected at baseline were assigned a pseudocount of 0.5. Singleton clones were defined as clones with 0 or 1 copy at C1D1, and non-singleton clones were defined as clones with 2 or more copies. Clones expanded in unsorted samples were labelled as CD4+, CD8+ or unknown by matching protein sequences in sorted samples from the same patient. Wilcoxon tests on paired samples were used to test diversity changes from C1D1 to C4D1. TCRdb retrieved this table from immuneACCESS and kept in-frame rearrangements only. Not all clones are present; in checked studies, unresolved V genes account for under half, and no reason is known for the remainder. For V, J and clone size, that table is used; D and trimming come from the DNA. The sample table lists about 22,000 clones, approximately 65% of them with a count of one. The ten largest account for around 1.2% of the sample.

The study at large found these results: The study was restricted to a single clinical trial cohort, and the causes of repertoire differences, possibly disease activity or prior therapy, were left undefined. Newly diagnosed patients were reported to have lower baseline TCR diversity than healthy donors, and relapsed/refractory patients were reported to have lower baseline TCR diversity still. Lower diversity was observed in patients in whom nivolumab was started less than 1 year after ASCT, and these patients were excluded from later analyses so that confounding by immune reconstitution would be avoided. By C4D1, a significant rise was seen in CD4+ TCR diversity but not in CD8+ TCR diversity (p=0.0027 vs p=0.16), and the rise was most apparent among complete responders (p=0.02). Trial patients with a complete response had baseline diversity similar to that of newly diagnosed patients, while partial responders and progressors had significantly lower diversity.

CDR1 and CDR2 are drawn from the germline V gene (reference sequence): SGHKS, YYEKEE. The CDR3 sequence holds 15 residues, the cysteine and phenylalanine included. Only CDR3 DNA is held: 45 bases, read in frame from base 1. Deletion took 6 bases off V and 2 bases off J, with a span of 18 bases between the germline ends. The input for sequencing was CD4+ T cells from blood, taken before the fourth cycle of nivolumab. The V and J segments used are TRBV5-5 and TRBJ2-7; the best D guess is TRBD2, with 5 bases matching. The receptor comes from a human donor with classical Hodgkin lymphoma. The DNA sequence reads TGTGCCAGCACTTCGAGGGCAGGTCCTCCCTACGAGCAGTACTTC. This translates into CASTSRAGPPYEQYF.